Described below is a single TCR beta chain sequence and its context. The antigen it recognizes is unknown. No much larger clone exists at a distance of one base, and base qualities are not known. As encoded in the germline V gene, CDR1 is SGDLS while CDR2 is YYNGEE. Reading from cysteine to phenylalanine, the CDR3 counts 16 amino acids. The read is trimmed to its CDR3 DNA, 48 bases read in frame from base 1. Trimming accounts for 3 bases at V and 2 bases at J, while the number of junction bases matched to no gene is 6. This sample was included in a study of OX40 agonist ivuxolimab in advanced cancers. With respect to the entire study: The costimulatory receptor OX40 (CD134) was targeted by ivuxolimab, a fully human IgG2 agonistic monoclonal antibody. Intravenous ivuxolimab was administered to patients every 2 weeks at six dose levels: 0.01, 0.1, 0.3, 1.5, 3 and 10 mg/kg. Among the roughly 54 dose-escalation patients, around 20 had hepatocellular carcinoma, some 15 melanoma, 9 renal cell carcinoma and 9 head and neck cancer. In the dose-escalation cohort, approximately 82% of patients were male, and the mean age was approximately 60 years with a range of roughly 23 to 90. Prior anti-PD-1, anti-PD-L1 or anti-CTLA-4 therapy was permitted, and 40% of dose-escalation patients had received checkpoint inhibitors. Partial responses were achieved by three dose-escalation patients, of whom one had hepatocellular carcinoma and two had cutaneous melanoma. The point of sequencing TCRbeta in the periphery was to test whether ivuxolimab changed TCR sequence diversity and drove clonal T-cell expansion. The paper describes the monotherapy dose-escalation part (N of about 57 patients) of the phase I trial of ivuxolimab.

Patients with autoimmune disease history or receiving systemic immunosuppression were excluded from the trial. In every dose cohort, peripheral blood was drawn for TCR sequencing at baseline, cycle 4 day 1, and cycle 7 day 1. The samples were drawn from a first-in-human, open-label, multicenter phase I dose-escalation trial of ivuxolimab. Adults with locally advanced or metastatic melanoma, renal cell carcinoma, hepatocellular carcinoma or head and neck squamous cell carcinoma were enrolled in the trial. Before TCR sequencing, CD4+ T cells and CD8+ T cells were sorted from peripheral blood as separate populations. For sequencing of the TCRbeta CDR3 region, genomic DNA was extracted from the sorted cells. TCRbeta CDR3 regions were sequenced using the immunoSEQ Assay. In TCRdb, the immuneACCESS table is reduced to in-frame sequences with V and J assigned. These tables do not hold every clone; where another copy was compared, an unresolved V gene accounts for under half, and the others remain unexplained. The sample contains about 150,000 clones, roughly 94% of them found a single time. Around 0.31% of the sample comes from the top ten.

What the authors observed across the whole study: The antigen specificity of the clonally expanded peripheral T cells was not determined. Low levels of normalized T-cell clonal expansion were also shown by some nonresponding patients. At doses of 0.1 to 3.0 mg/kg, clonal expansion of both CD4+ and CD8+ blood T cells was observed from baseline to week 6. Partial responders in the 0.1-3.0 mg/kg groups had among the lowest normalized peripheral clonal expansion, especially among CD8+ T cells. After ivuxolimab, expanded clones were on average more numerous among CD8+ T cells than among CD4+ T cells.

This sequence uses TRBV9 and TRBJ1-3; TRBD1 lines up with 9 middle nucleotides. Sequencing used CD4+ or CD8+ T cells sorted from blood, obtained in a trial of the OX40 agonist ivuxolimab. The receptor comes from an adult with an advanced solid tumor such as melanoma, head and neck, liver or kidney cancer. The DNA reads TGTGCCAGCAGCGCGGACAGGGGTCCGCCTGGAAACACCATATATTTT. Its coded protein is CASSADRGPPGNTIYF.